Below, 5 T cell receptor beta chains from the same sample are listed, as sequenced in a study of identical twins. Using its own MiXCR run on the 5' RACE reads, TCRdb lists one record per CDR3 protein. Among about 570,000 distinct CDR3 sequences, more than 9% were seen once, and the ten largest hold roughly 3%. The same data also contributed to another study, on yellow fever vaccine responses in identical twins.

Material: PBMCs. The receptors were gathered from a woman younger than 30 in good health.

This clonotype was recorded a few times. The chain employs TRBV20-1 and TRBJ1-4, with a weak D call TRBD1 (5 bases). The length of the CDR3 is 15 residues. Germline CDR1 reads DFQATT; CDR2 reads SNEGSKA (reference sequence). The V end lost 5 bases, the J end lost 5 bases, and 18 bases lay between the germline ends. This chain's CDR3 is CSAWGGSGSNEKLFF. The CDR3 DNA reads as TGCAGTGCTTGGGGGGGATCCGGATCAAATGAAAAACTGTTTTTT.

The chain has TRBV29-1 and TRBJ2-7; 8 nucleotides agree with TRBD1. The germline gives CDR1 SQVTM, CDR2 ANQGSEA. Losses at the gene ends were 7 bases for V and 2 bases for J; bases not matched to a gene: 4. The CDR3 totals 12 residues. CDR3 loop: CSAGTGTYEQYF. In nucleotides, the CDR3 is TGCAGCGCGGGGACAGGAACCTACGAGCAGTACTTC.

The chain is built from TRBV4-3 and TRBJ2-7, with D perhaps TRBD1 (7 bases). The CDR3 consists of 16 residues. CDR1 is LGHNA and CDR2 is YSLEER in the germline V gene. V was clipped by 2 bases and J by 0 bases, with 14 bases between them. CDR3 sequence: CASSQKTGTFSYEQYF. CDR3 DNA sequence: TGCGCCAGCAGCCAAAAGACAGGGACTTTCTCCTACGAGCAGTACTTC.

This clonotype was detected many times. The rearrangement joins TRBV2 to TRBJ2-5; the D is unclear. The V end was cut by 1 base, the J end by 7 bases, with 10 bases between. Germline V gene lookup returns CDR1 SNHLY and CDR2 FYNNEI. The CDR3 has 13 amino acids. CDR3 sequence: CASSEGSKGTQYF. CDR3 nucleotides: TGTGCCAGCAGTGAAGGGAGTAAGGGGACCCAGTACTTC.

The chain is built from TRBV12-3 or TRBV12-4 and TRBJ1-5; tentative D call: TRBD1 (5 bases). The CDR3 has 14 residues. Trimming pared 6 bases from V and 4 bases from J, leaving 13 bases between. The CDR3 DNA reads TGTGCCAGCAGAAACCAGGGTGGGAATCAGCCCCAGCATTTT. It yields the protein CASRNQGGNQPQHF.